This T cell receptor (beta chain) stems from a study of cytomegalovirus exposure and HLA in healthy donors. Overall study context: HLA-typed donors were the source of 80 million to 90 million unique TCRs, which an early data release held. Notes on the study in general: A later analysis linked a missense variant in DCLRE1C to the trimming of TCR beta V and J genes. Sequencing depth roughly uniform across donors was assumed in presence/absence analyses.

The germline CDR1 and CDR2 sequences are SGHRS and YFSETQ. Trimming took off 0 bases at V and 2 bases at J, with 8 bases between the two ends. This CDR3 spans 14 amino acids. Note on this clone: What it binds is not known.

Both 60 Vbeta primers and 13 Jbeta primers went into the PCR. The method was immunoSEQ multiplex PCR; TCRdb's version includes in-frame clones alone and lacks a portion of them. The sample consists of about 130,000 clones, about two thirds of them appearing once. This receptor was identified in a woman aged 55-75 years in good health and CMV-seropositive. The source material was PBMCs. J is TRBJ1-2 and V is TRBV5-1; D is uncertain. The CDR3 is CASSLVDGNYGYTF. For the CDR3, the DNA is TGCGCCAGCAGCTTGGTAGACGGGAACTATGGCTACACCTTC. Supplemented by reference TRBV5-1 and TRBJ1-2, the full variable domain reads KAGVTQTPRYLIKTRGQQVTLSCSPISGHRSVSWYQQTPGQGLQFLFEYFSETQRNKGNFPGRFSGRQFSNSRSEMNVSTLELGDSALYLCASSLVDGNYGYTFGSGTRLTVV.